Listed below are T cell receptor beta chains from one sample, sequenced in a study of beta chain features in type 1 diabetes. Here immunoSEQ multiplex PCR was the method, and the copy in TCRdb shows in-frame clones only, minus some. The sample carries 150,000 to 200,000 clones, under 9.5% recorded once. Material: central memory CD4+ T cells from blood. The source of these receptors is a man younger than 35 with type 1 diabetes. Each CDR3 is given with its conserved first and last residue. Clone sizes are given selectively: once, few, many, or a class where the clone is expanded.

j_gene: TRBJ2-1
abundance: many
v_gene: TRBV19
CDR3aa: CASSIRRRGGLSLPLNEQFF

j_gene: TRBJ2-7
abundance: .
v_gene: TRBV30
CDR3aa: CAWSTGLTYEQYF

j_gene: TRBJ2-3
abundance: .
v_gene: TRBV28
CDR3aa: CASSFWAESTDTQYF

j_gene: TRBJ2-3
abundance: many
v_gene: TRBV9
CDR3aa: CASSGGLATTQYF

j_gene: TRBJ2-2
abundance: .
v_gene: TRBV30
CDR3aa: CAWRGLGSTGELFF

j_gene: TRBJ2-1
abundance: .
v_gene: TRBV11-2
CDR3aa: CASSLSGTYNEQFF

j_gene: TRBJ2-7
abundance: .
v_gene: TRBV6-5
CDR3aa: CASSILGDEQYF

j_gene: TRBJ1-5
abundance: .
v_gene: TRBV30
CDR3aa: CAWSVGSSYSNQPQHF

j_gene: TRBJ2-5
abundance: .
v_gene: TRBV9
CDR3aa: CASSRRPVDQETQYF

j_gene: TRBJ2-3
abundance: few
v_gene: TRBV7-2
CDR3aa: CASSSTGTGSTDTQYF

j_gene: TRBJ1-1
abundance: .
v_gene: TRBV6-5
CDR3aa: CASNPTGRVAEAFF

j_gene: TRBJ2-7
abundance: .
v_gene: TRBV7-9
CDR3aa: CASRGAGGDYEQYF

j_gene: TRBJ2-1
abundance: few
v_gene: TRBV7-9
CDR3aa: CASSPGQDEQFF

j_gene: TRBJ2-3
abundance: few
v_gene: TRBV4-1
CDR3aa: CASSQDLPGPDTQYF

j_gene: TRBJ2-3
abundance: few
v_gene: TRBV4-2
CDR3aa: CASSQSPGLAGTDTQYF

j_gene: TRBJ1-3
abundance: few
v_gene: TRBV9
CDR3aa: CASNSGNTIYF

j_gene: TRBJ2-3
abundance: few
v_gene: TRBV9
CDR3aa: CASSVDVSGGAGDTQYF

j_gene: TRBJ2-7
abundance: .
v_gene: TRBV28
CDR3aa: CASNSGTSGTYEQYF

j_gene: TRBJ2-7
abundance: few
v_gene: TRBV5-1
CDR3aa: CASSWGTTYEQYF

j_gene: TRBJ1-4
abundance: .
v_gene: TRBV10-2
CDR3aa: CATTDREDEKLFF

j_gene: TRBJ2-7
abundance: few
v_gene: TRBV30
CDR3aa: CAGDLSGALYEQYF

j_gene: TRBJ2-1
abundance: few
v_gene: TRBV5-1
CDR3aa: CASSLGLAANSYNEQFF

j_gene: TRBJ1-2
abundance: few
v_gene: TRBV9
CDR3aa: CASSQSDRNYGYTF

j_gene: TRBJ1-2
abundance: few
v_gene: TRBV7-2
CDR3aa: CASSRDRNYGYTF

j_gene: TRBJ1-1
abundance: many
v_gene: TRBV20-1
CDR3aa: CLGTGNTEAFF

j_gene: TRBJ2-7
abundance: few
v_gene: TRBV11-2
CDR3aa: CASSLGLSWGEYYEQYF

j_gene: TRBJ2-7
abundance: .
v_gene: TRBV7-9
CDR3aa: CASSLTGETEQYF

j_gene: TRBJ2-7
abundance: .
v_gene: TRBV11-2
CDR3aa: CASSSPRGPAYEQYF

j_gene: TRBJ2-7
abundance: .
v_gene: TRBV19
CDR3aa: CAVGRDRGSYEQYF

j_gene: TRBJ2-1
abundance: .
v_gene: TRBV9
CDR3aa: CASSVDGTRYNEQFF

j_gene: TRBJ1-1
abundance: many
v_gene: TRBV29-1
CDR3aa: CSVDRGRNTEAFF

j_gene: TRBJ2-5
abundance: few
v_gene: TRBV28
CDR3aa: CASSLNRGSGTQETQYF

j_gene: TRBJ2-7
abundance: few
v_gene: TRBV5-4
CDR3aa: CASSADRANEQYF

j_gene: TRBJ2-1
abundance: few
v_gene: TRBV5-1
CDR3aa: CASSFGNRDYNNEQFF

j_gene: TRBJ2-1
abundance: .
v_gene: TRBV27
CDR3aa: CASSLYPSGGAPNEQFF

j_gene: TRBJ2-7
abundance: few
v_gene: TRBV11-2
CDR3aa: CASSLVGRTYEQYF

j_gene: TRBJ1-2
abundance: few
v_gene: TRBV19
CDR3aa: CASTQTGLDGYTF

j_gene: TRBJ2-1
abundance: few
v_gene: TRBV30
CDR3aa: CAWSRRQTSVNEQFF

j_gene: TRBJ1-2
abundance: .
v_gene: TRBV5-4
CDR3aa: CASSLDSGGAYIGYTF

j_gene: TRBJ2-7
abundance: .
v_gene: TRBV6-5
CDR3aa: CASGGYSYEQYF

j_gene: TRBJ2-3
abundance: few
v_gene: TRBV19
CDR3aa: CASIDRVGTDTQYF

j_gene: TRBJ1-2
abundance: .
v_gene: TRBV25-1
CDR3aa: CASSDTPGQGARGYTF

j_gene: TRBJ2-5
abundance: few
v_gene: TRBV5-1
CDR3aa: CASSDQVQETQYF

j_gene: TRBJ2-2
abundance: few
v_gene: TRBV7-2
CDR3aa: CASSLGGQGASGELFF

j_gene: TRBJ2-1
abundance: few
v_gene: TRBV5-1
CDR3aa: CASSSLAGLPEQFF

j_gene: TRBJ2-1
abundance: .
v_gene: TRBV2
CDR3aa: CASSLGLASLNEQFF

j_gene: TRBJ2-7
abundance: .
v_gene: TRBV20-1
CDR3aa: CSASNYEQYF

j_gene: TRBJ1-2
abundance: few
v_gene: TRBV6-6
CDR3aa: CASSSPTGEGDGYTF

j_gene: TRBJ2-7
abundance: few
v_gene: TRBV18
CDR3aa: CASSPRSSGMYEQYF

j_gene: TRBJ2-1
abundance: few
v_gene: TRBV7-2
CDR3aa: CASSLGLRGYRGYNEQFF

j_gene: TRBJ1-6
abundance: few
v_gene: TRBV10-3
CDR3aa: CAISEVGRADSPLHF

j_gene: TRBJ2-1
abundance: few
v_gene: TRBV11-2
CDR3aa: CASSLDGGHYNEQFF

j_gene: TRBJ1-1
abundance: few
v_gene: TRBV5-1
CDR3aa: CASSYVTLDTEAFF

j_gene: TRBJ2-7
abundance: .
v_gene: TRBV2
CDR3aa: CASTFITGSEQYF

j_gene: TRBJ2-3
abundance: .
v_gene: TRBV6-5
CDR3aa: CASSTNRGDTQYF

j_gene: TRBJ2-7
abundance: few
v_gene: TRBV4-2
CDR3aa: CASSQPTRREFYEQYF

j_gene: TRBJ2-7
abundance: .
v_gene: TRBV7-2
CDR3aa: CASSPGRAGDYEQYF